This TCR beta chain appears in the sequencing data of a study of beta chain features in type 1 diabetes. The CDR3 has 15 residues. Trimming cost V 0 bases and J 5 bases, with 14 bases left between them. Looked up from germline, CDR1 is SGHNT and CDR2 is YYREEE (reference sequence). The whole isolated RNA underwent reverse transcription, so sequencing captured expressed TCRB transcripts. Sequenced by immunoSEQ multiplex PCR; TCRdb stores in-frame clones only, minus some. The sample includes over 150,000 clones, 7.5% to 10% of them seen just once. The V gene is TRBV5-4, the J gene TRBJ2-5; D is ambiguous. The source of this sequence is a young man in good health. Sequencing was carried out using central memory CD4+ T cells from blood. CDR3 DNA: TGTGCCAGCAGCTTGGCCTTATCGGGTCGGGAGACCCAGTACTTC. Amino acid sequence: CASSLALSGRETQYF.